The 31 T cell receptor beta chains presented below share a single source sample, sequenced in a study of CD8+ T cells in alopecia areata. Reverse transcription of extracted RNA yielded cDNA, which provided the sequencing template. Method: immunoSEQ multiplex PCR; TCRdb's copy keeps in-frame clones and lacks some. The sample lists about 130,000 clones, roughly 54% occurring once. The source material was CD4+ T cells sorted from blood, sampled at week 0. These TCRs come from a human donor with alopecia areata.

This clone was recorded once. A much more abundant neighbour one base away suggests this may be a read error. Other nucleotide sequences from this sample produce the same CDR3. V is TRBV9 and J is TRBJ2-3, with no clear D. This CDR3 has 12 amino acids. Germline V gene lookup returns CDR1 SGDLS and CDR2 YYNGEE. The V and J ends lost 4 bases and 3 bases respectively, with 6 bases between them. The CDR3 region is CASSPPTDTQYF. The CDR3 DNA reads TGTGCCAGCAGCCCACCAACAGATACGCAGTATTTT.

This sequence joins TRBV2 and TRBJ2-1; D ambiguous. The CDR3 consists of 11 residues. V shed 1 base and J shed 8 bases, with 3 bases lying between them. Germline loops: CDR1 SNHLY, CDR2 FYNNEI. The CDR3 loop is CASSEGYEQFF. The DNA for the CDR3 is TGTGCCAGCAGTGAAGGTTATGAGCAGTTCTTC.

The chain joins TRBV7-6 to TRBJ2-3; the D gene is possibly TRBD1 (6 bases). The CDR3 has 16 amino acids. Trimming cost V 2 bases and J 0 bases, with 12 bases left between them. CDR1 and CDR2 from the germline V gene are SGHVS and FNYEAQ. The DNA of the CDR3 is TGTGCCAGCAGCTTAAATTCAGGGGCAAGCACAGATACGCAGTATTTT. Protein sequence: CASSLNSGASTDTQYF.

This sequence joins TRBV5-1 and TRBJ2-4; a weak D match, TRBD2 (6 bases). The CDR3 has 16 residues. Germline assignment: CDR1 SGHRS and CDR2 YFSETQ. Deletions cut 4 bases from V and 0 bases from J, with 14 bases between. As DNA, the CDR3 is TGCGCCAGCAGCCCGGGGGACGGATTAGCCAAAAACATTCAGTACTTC. It is translated as CASSPGDGLAKNIQYF.

This clone has just a few counts. The rearrangement uses TRBV6-5 and TRBJ2-1; possibly TRBD1 or TRBD2 for D (5 bases each). V was cut by 8 bases and J by 8 bases, with 16 bases left in between. The CDR3 extends over 13 amino acids. CDR1 and CDR2 from the germline V gene are MNHEY and SVGAGI. The CDR3 region has the DNA TGTGCCAGCCGGCGGGCAGGGATCGATGAGCAGTTCTTC. Amino acids: CASRRAGIDEQFF.

This clone was seen more than once but under ten times. The genes are TRBV4-2 and TRBJ2-3; D uncertain. The CDR3 length is 15 residues. V dropped 0 bases and J dropped 0 bases, with 7 bases sitting between them. Germline loops: CDR1 LGHNA, CDR2 YNFKEQ. CDR3 DNA: TGTGCCAGCAGCCAAGAGTCGGAGAGCACAGATACGCAGTATTTT. Residues: CASSQESESTDTQYF.

V and J are TRBV2 and TRBJ1-1; D is unclear. V gave up 6 bases and J gave up 0 bases, with 14 bases separating them. The length of the CDR3 is 15 residues. In germline, CDR1 is SNHLY, CDR2 FYNNEI. CDR3 in DNA: TGTGCCAGCAGAACCGCCAGCAGCATGAACACTGAAGCTTTCTTT. Its protein product is CASRTASSMNTEAFF.

This clone was counted only a few times. This sequence joins TRBV5-8 and TRBJ1-3; no definite D call. The CDR3 covers 12 residues. Trimming pared 0 bases from V and 11 bases from J, leaving 9 bases between. The germline CDR1 and CDR2 sequences are SGHTS and YDEGEE. This chain's CDR3 is CASSLEVPAIYF. CDR3 in DNA: TGTGCCAGCAGCTTGGAGGTTCCCGCCATATATTTT.

This clone was detected a few times. The chain combines TRBV4-1 with TRBJ2-7, with 11 nucleotides matching TRBD2. The V gene's germline CDR1 is MGHRA and CDR2 YSYEKL. The CDR3 has 18 residues. V trimming: 5 bases; J trimming: 5 bases; junction bases outside the gene matches: 17. This chain's CDR3 is CASSFHPSLAGGPHEQYF. As DNA, the CDR3 is TGCGCCAGCAGCTTCCACCCCTCCTTAGCGGGGGGGCCCCACGAGCAGTACTTC.

V usage is TRBV6-5 and J usage is TRBJ2-1, with D possibly being TRBD2 (5 bases). The CDR3 spans 13 residues. V lost 6 bases and J 4 bases, leaving 10 bases between the germline ends. Germline V gene data show CDR1 as MNHEY and CDR2 as SVGAGI. This chain's CDR3 is CASRRVRYNEQFF. The CDR3 DNA sequence: TGTGCCAGCAGGAGGGTGAGGTACAATGAGCAGTTCTTC.

The chain recombines TRBV6-5 with TRBJ2-2; D not resolved. V lost 9 bases and J 7 bases, leaving 12 bases between the germline ends. From germline, CDR1 is MNHEY and CDR2 SVGAGI. The CDR3 runs to 12 residues. The CDR3 loop reads CASGRPDGELFF. DNA for the CDR3: TGTGCCAGTGGACGGCCGGACGGGGAGCTGTTTTTT.

In its sample, this clone was seen a few times. The gene calls are TRBV5-5 and TRBJ2-3; 8 bases are a match to TRBD1. Germline V gene lookup returns CDR1 SGHKS and CDR2 YYEKEE (reference sequence). J gave up 2 bases and V 0 bases, and 8 bases lay outside the gene matches. The CDR3 is 17 amino acids. CDR3 sequence: CASSLAGDRRNTDTQYF. The DNA for the CDR3 is TGTGCCAGCAGCTTGGCCGGGGACAGGAGGAACACAGATACGCAGTATTTT.

Points on this clone: A clone one base away is much larger, so this may be a read error. The chain is built from TRBV5-4 and TRBJ2-1, with D unresolved. The CDR3 length is 12 residues. V lost 2 bases to trimming and J lost 5 bases, with 5 bases between them. The germline CDR1 and CDR2 sequences are SGHNT and YYREEE (reference sequence). The CDR3 DNA is TGTGCCAGCAGCTTCGTCAACAATGAGCAGTTCTTC. Translated, it gives CASSFVNNEQFF. The variable domain in full, completed from reference TRBV5-4 and TRBJ2-1, reads ETGVTQSPTHLIKTRGQQVTLRCSSQSGHNTVSWYQQALGQGPQFIFQYYREEENGRGNFPPRFSGLQFPNYSSELNVNALELDDSALYLCASSFVNNEQFFGPGTRLTVL.

The sample holds one count of this clone. The chain is built from TRBV18 and TRBJ2-2; TRBD1 matches at 7 bases. This CDR3 is 15 amino acids long. V lost 4 bases and J lost 4; bases outside the gene matches: 6. Per germline, CDR1 KGHSH and CDR2 LQKENI. The CDR3 region is CASSLRTGLTGELFF. The CDR3 DNA is TGTGCCAGCTCACTACGGACAGGACTCACCGGGGAGCTGTTTTTT. Based on the CDR3 plus reference TRBV18 and TRBJ2-2, the full variable domain is NAGVMQNPRHLVRRRGQEARLRCSPMKGHSHVYWYRQLPEEGLKFMVYLQKENIIDESGMPKERFSAEFPKEGPSILRIQQVVRGDSAAYFCASSLRTGLTGELFFGEGSRLTVL.

Here the CDR3 reads CASMRRQLPGTSGRAGDEQFF. CDR3 coding DNA: TGTGCCAGTATGAGGAGACAATTACCGGGGACTAGCGGGAGGGCCGGGGATGAGCAGTTCTTC. The rearrangement joins TRBV19 to TRBJ2-1; 16 bases agree with TRBD2. Per the germline V gene, CDR1 is LNHDA and CDR2 is SQIVND (reference sequence). With V trimmed by 7 bases and J by 8 bases, 23 bases remained unmatched. This CDR3 region has 21 residues.

The chain carries TRBV5-1 and TRBJ2-7, with D perhaps TRBD1 (6 bases). The CDR3 is 15 residues long. The V gene lost 0 bases and the J gene lost 0 bases, with 10 bases spanning the gap. Germline assignment: CDR1 SGHRS and CDR2 YFSETQ. In DNA, the CDR3 is TGCGCCAGCAGCTTGGTACAGGGATCCTCCTACGAGCAGTACTTC. Its translation is CASSLVQGSSYEQYF.

This chain links TRBV9 with TRBJ2-1; no clear D. CDR3 length: 14 amino acids. V was cut by 2 bases and J by 8 bases, with 14 bases left in between. Germline assignment: CDR1 SGDLS and CDR2 YYNGEE. The CDR3 loop reads CASSVSLPPDEQFF. The CDR3, as DNA: TGTGCCAGCAGCGTTTCTCTCCCCCCCGATGAGCAGTTCTTC.

The chain combines TRBV6-5 with TRBJ1-1; 7 bases are a match to TRBD1. Losses at the gene ends were 5 bases for V and 1 base for J; bases not matched to a gene: 7. This CDR3 has 15 residues. In germline, CDR1 is MNHEY, CDR2 SVGAGI. The CDR3 is CASSPPRGENTEAFF. The DNA for the CDR3 is TGTGCCAGCAGTCCTCCCAGGGGGGAGAACACTGAAGCTTTCTTT.

The chain couples TRBV6-5 to TRBJ1-4; weak D call: TRBD1 (6 bases). The CDR3 runs to 13 residues. Germline V gene sequence: CDR1 MNHEY, CDR2 SVGAGI. The V end lost 8 bases, the J end lost 10 bases, and 17 bases lay between the germline ends. CDR3 in amino acids: CASGVGGPGKLFF. CDR3 bases: TGTGCCAGCGGAGTGGGGGGGCCGGGAAAACTGTTTTTT.

This chain joins TRBV5-1 and TRBJ2-5; D may be TRBD2 (6 bases). The J call is in doubt because the DNA end fits TRBJ2-7 better. Germline V gene lookup returns CDR1 SGHRS and CDR2 YFSETQ. The CDR3 spans 14 residues. The CDR3 loop reads CASSNQGGSYEQYF. CDR3 coding DNA: TGCGCCAGCAGCAATCAGGGAGGCTCCTACGAGCAGTACTTC.

The chain links TRBV5-1 to TRBJ2-2; TRBD1 might be the D (6 bases). The germline V and J ends were trimmed by 3 bases and 1 base, with 10 bases remaining between them. Germline V lookup: CDR1 SGHRS, CDR2 YFSETQ. This CDR3 is built from 15 residues. CDR3 bases: TGCGCCAGCAGCTGGATACAGGGGAACACCGGGGAGCTGTTTTTT. Protein sequence: CASSWIQGNTGELFF.

The table lists this clone with a few counts. The chain has TRBV29-1 and TRBJ2-3, with 9 bases matching TRBD1. CDR1 is SQVTM and CDR2 is ANQGSEA in the germline V gene. CDR3 length: 15 residues. Trimming removed 4 bases from V and 1 base from J; junction bases left unmatched: 6. CDR3 coding DNA: TGCAGCGTTGTGATCAGGACAGGGGGCACAGATACGCAGTATTTT. Translation: CSVVIRTGGTDTQYF.

The chain combines TRBV2 with TRBJ1-5, with D unclear. Trimming left V 2 bases short and J 4 bases short, with 6 bases between. The CDR3 runs to 13 residues. Germline values: CDR1 SNHLY, CDR2 FYNNEI. The CDR3 DNA sequence: TGTGCCAGCAGTGAAAGATTGAATCAGCCCCAGCATTTT. Its translation: CASSERLNQPQHF.

V is TRBV30 and J is TRBJ2-5, with D unclear. V was clipped by 3 bases and J by 2 bases, with 10 bases between them. The V gene's germline CDR1 is GTSNPN and CDR2 SVGIG (reference sequence). The CDR3 length is 13 residues. The CDR3 here is CAWRAQSQETQYF. CDR3 coding DNA: TGTGCCTGGAGGGCTCAGAGTCAAGAGACCCAGTACTTC.

This clone was seen a few times. The rearrangement joins TRBV19 to TRBJ2-6; the D gene is possibly TRBD1 (5 bases). CDR1 and CDR2 (germline): LNHDA, SQIVND (reference sequence). Trimming removed 5 bases at V and 1 base at J, with 15 bases between. The length of the CDR3 is 17 residues. CDR3 DNA: TGTGCCAGTAGTGGAGTCCAGGGAATTTCTGGGGCCAACGTCCTGACTTTC. It yields the protein CASSGVQGISGANVLTF.

J is TRBJ1-2 and V is TRBV5-4, with D unresolved. Germline V gene data show CDR1 as SGHNT and CDR2 as YYREEE (reference sequence). Trimming took off 3 bases at V and 5 bases at J, with 5 bases between the two ends. There are 11 residues in the CDR3. CDR3 sequence (DNA): TGTGCCAGCAGCTCCATTTATGGCTACACCTTC. As protein: CASSSIYGYTF.

The chain combines TRBV9 with TRBJ2-1, with D perhaps matching TRBD2 (5 bases). The CDR3 consists of 15 residues. V was clipped by 3 bases and J by 0 bases, with 10 bases between them. CDR1 is SGDLS, CDR2 YYNGEE, per germline. CDR3: CASSGLAYSYNEQFF. In nucleotides, the CDR3 is TGTGCCAGCAGCGGTTTAGCGTACTCCTACAATGAGCAGTTCTTC.

The chain has TRBV5-6 and TRBJ2-5; D gene unclear. The CDR3 extends over 12 amino acids. The V gene lost 4 bases and the J gene lost 5 bases, with 9 bases spanning the gap. CDR1 is SGHDT and CDR2 is YYEEEE in the germline V gene. CDR3 loop: CASSHSMETQYF. The CDR3 region has the DNA TGTGCCAGCAGCCACAGCATGGAGACCCAGTACTTC.

The V gene is TRBV29-1, the J gene TRBJ2-1, with 12 nucleotides matching TRBD1. The V gene end was trimmed by 7 bases and the J gene end by 8 bases; junction bases not matched to a gene: 6. The CDR3 has 13 amino acids. CDR1 and CDR2 from the germline V gene are SQVTM and ANQGSEA. The CDR3 protein is CSAGQGALDEQFF. CDR3 in DNA: TGCAGCGCGGGACAGGGGGCATTAGATGAGCAGTTCTTC.

This sequence joins TRBV7-2 and TRBJ2-3; D not resolved. Trimming shortened V by 1 base and J by 4 bases, and 12 bases separated the two germline ends. CDR1 and CDR2 (germline): SGHTA, FQGNSA. CDR3 length: 15 amino acids. For the CDR3, the DNA is TGTGCCAGCAGCTTAGGTAGATCTGGGGCAGATACGCAGTATTTT. As protein: CASSLGRSGADTQYF.

The rearrangement links TRBV29-1 to TRBJ2-3, with D perhaps matching TRBD2 (5 bases). The CDR3 covers 12 residues. V shed 6 bases and J shed 5 bases, with 12 bases lying between them. Germline lookup yields CDR1 SQVTM and CDR2 ANQGSEA. The CDR3 nucleotides read TGCAGCGTCGCGTGGGGAGAAGATACGCAGTATTTT. Its protein is CSVAWGEDTQYF.